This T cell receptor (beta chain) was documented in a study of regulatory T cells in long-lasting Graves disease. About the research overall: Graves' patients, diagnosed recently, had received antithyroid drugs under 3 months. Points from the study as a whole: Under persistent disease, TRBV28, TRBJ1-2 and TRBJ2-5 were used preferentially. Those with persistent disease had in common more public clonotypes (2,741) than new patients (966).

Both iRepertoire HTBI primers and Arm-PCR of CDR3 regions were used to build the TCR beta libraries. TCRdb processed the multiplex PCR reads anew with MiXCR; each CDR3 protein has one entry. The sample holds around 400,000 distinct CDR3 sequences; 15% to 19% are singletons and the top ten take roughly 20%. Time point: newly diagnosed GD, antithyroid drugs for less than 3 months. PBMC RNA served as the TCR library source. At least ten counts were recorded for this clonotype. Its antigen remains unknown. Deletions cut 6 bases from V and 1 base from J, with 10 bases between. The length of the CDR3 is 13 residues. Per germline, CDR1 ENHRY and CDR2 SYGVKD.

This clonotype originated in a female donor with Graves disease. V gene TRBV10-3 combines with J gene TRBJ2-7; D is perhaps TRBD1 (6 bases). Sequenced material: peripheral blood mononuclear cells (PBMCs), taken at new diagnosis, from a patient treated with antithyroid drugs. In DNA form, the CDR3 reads TGTGCCATCAGCCAGGGGTTTTCCTACGAGCAGTACTTC. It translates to CAISQGFSYEQYF.